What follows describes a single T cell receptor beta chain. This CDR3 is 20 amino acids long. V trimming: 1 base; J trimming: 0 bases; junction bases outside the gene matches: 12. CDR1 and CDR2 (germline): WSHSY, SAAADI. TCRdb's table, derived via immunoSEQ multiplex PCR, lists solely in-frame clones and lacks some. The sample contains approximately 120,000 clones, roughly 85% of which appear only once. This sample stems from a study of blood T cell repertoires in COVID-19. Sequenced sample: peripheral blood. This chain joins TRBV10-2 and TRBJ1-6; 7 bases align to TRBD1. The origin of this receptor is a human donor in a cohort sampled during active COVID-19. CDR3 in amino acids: CASSEFRDRPSVSYNSPLHF. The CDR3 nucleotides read TGCGCCAGCAGTGAGTTCCGGGACAGACCATCAGTCTCCTATAATTCACCCCTCCACTTT.